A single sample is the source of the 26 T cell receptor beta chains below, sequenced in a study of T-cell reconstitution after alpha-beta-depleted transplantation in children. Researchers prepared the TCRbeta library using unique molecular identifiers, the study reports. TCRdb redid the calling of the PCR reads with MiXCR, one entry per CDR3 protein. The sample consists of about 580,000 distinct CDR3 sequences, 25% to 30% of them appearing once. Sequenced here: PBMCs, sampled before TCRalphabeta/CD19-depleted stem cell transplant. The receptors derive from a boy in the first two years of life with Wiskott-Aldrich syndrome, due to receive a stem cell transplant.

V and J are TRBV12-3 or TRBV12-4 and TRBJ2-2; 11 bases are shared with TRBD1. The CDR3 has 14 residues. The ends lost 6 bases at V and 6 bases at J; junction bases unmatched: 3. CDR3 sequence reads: CASRMGQGAGELFF. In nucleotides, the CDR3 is TGTGCCAGCAGAATGGGACAGGGGGCCGGGGAGCTGTTTTTT.

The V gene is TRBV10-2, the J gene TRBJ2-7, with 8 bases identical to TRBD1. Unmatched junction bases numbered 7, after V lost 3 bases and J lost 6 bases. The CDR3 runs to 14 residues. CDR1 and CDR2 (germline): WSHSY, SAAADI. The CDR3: CASSETTGDAEQYF. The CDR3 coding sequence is TGCGCCAGCAGTGAAACGACAGGGGACGCCGAGCAGTACTTC.

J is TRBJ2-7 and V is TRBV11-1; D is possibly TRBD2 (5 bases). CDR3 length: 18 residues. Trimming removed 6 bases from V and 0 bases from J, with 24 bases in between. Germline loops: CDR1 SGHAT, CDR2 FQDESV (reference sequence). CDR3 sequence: CASSHHGVARIYSYEQYF. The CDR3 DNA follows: TGTGCCAGCAGTCACCACGGGGTAGCGCGAATCTACTCCTACGAGCAGTACTTC.

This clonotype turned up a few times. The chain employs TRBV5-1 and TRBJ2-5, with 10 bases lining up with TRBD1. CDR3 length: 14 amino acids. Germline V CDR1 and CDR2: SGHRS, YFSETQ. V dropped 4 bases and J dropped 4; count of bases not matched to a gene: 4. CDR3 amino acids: CASSQGTGVETQYF. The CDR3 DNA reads TGCGCCAGCAGCCAGGGGACAGGGGTAGAGACCCAGTACTTC.

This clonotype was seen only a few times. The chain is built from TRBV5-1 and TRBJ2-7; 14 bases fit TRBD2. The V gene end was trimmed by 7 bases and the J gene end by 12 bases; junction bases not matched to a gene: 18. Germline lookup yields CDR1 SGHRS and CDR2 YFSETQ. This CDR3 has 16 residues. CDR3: CASGLHPGLAGERPYF. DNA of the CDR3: TGCGCCAGCGGTTTACACCCGGGACTAGCGGGAGAACGTCCGTACTTC.

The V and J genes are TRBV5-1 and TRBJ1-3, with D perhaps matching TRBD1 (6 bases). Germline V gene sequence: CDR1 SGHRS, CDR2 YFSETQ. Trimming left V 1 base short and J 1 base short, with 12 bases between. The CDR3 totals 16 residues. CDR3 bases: TGCGCCAGCAGCTTGAAAGGGGACATTTCTGGAAACACCATATATTTT. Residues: CASSLKGDISGNTIYF.

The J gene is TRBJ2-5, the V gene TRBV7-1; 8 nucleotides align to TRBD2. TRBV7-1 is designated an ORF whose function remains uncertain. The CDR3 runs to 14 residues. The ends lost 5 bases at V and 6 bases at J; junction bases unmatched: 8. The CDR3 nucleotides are TGTGCCAGCAGCACCCCGAGCGGGGGAAAGACCCAGTACTTC. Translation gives CASSTPSGGKTQYF.

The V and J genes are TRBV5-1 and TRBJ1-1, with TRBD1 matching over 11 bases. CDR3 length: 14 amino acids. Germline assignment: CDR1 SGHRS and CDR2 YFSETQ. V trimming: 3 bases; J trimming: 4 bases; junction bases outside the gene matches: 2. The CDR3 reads CASSSGTGGTEAFF. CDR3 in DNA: TGCGCCAGCAGCTCCGGGACAGGGGGCACTGAAGCTTTCTTT. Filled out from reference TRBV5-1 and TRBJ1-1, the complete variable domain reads KAGVTQTPRYLIKTRGQQVTLSCSPISGHRSVSWYQQTPGQGLQFLFEYFSETQRNKGNFPGRFSGRQFSNSRSEMNVSTLELGDSALYLCASSSGTGGTEAFFGQGTRLTVV.

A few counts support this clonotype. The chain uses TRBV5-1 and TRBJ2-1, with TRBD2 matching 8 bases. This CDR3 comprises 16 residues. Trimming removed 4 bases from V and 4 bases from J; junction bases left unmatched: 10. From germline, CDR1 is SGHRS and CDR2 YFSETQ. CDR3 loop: CASSPGLGPTYNEQFF. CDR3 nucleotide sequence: TGCGCCAGCAGCCCGGGACTAGGCCCTACATACAATGAGCAGTTCTTC.

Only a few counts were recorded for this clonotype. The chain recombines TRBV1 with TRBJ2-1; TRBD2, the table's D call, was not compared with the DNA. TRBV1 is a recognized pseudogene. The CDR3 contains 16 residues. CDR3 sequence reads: CTSSQLSGRVLSEQFF. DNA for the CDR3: TGCACCAGCAGCCAGTTAAGCGGGAGGGTCCTCAGTGAGCAGTTCTTC.

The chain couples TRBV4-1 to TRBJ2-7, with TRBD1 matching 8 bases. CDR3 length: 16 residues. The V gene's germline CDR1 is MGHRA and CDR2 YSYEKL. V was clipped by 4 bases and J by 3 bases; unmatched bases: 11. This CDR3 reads CASSLLTGTGYYEQYF. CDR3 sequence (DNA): TGCGCCAGCAGCCTTCTAACCGGGACAGGATACTACGAGCAGTACTTC.

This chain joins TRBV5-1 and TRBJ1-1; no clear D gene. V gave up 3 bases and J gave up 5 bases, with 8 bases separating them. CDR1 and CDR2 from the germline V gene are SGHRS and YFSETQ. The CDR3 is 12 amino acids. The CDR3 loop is CASSWDGTEAFF. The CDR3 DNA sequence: TGCGCCAGCAGCTGGGATGGGACTGAAGCTTTCTTT. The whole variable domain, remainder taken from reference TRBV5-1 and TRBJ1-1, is KAGVTQTPRYLIKTRGQQVTLSCSPISGHRSVSWYQQTPGQGLQFLFEYFSETQRNKGNFPGRFSGRQFSNSRSEMNVSTLELGDSALYLCASSWDGTEAFFGQGTRLTVV.

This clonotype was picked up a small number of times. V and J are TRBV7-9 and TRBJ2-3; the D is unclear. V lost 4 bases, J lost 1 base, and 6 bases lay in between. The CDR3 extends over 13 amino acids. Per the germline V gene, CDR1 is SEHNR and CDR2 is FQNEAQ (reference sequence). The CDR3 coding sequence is TGTGCCAGCAGCTCATCGGGCACAGATACGCAGTATTTT. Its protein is CASSSSGTDTQYF. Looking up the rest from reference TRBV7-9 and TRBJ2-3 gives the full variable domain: DTGVSQNPRHKITKRGQNVTFRCDPISEHNRLYWYRQTLGQGPEFLTYFQNEAQLEKSRLLSDRFSAERPKGSFSTLEIQRTEQGDSAMYLCASSSSGTDTQYFGPGTRLTVL.

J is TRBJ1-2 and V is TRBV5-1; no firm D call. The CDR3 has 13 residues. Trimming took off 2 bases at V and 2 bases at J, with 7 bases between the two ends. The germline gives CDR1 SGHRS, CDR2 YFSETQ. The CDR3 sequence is CASSFNKNYGYTF. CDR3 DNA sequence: TGCGCCAGCAGCTTCAACAAGAACTATGGCTACACCTTC.

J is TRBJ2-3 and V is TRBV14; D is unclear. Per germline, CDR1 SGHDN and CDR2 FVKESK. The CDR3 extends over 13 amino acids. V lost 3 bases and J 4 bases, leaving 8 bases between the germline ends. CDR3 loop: CASSHLGADTQYF. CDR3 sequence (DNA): TGTGCCAGCAGCCACCTAGGAGCAGATACGCAGTATTTT. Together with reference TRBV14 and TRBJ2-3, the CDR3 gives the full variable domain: EAGVTQFPSHSVIEKGQTVTLRCDPISGHDNLYWYRRVMGKEIKFLLHFVKESKQDESGMPNNRFLAERTGGTYSTLKVQPAELEDSGVYFCASSHLGADTQYFGPGTRLTVL.

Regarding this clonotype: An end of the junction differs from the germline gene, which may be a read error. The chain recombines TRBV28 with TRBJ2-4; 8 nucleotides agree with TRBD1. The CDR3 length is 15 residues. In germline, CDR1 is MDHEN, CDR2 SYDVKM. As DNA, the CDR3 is TGTGCCAGCAGTCCGTACGGGACAGGCGCGAACAGTCAGTACTTC. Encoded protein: CASSPYGTGANSQYF. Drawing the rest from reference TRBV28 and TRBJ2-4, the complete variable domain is DVKVTQSSRYLVKRTGEKVFLECVQDMDHENMFWYRQDPGLGLRLIYFSYDVKMKEKGDIPEGYSVSREKKERFSLILESASTNQTSMYLCASSPYGTGANSQYFGAGTRLSVL.

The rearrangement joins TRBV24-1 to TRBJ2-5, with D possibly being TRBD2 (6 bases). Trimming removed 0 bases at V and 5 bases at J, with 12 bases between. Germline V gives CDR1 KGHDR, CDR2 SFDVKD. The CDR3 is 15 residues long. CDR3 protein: CATSDLTRSGETQYF. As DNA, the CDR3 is TGTGCCACCAGTGATTTGACCAGGAGCGGGGAGACCCAGTACTTC.

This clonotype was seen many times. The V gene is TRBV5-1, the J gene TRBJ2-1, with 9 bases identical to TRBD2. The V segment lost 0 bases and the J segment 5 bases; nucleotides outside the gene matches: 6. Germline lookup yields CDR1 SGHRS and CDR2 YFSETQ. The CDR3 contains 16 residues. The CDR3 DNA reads TGCGCCAGCAGCTTGGAAGGCGGGAGGGCCGACAATGAGCAGTTCTTC. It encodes CASSLEGGRADNEQFF. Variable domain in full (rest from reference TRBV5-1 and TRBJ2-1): KAGVTQTPRYLIKTRGQQVTLSCSPISGHRSVSWYQQTPGQGLQFLFEYFSETQRNKGNFPGRFSGRQFSNSRSEMNVSTLELGDSALYLCASSLEGGRADNEQFFGPGTRLTVL.

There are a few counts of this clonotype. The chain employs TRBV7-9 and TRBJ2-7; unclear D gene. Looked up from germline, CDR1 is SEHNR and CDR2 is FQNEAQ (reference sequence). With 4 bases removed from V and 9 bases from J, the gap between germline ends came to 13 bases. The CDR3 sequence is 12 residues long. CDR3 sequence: CASSYGDLRQYF. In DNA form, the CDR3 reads TGTGCCAGCAGCTACGGAGATCTGCGGCAGTACTTC.

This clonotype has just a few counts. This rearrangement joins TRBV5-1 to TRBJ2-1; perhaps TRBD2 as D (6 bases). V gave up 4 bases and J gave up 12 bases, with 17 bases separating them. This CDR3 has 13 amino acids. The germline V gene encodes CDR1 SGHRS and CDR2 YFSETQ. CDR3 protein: CASSPDNPGRQFF. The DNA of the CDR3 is TGCGCCAGCAGCCCGGACAACCCCGGGAGGCAGTTCTTC.

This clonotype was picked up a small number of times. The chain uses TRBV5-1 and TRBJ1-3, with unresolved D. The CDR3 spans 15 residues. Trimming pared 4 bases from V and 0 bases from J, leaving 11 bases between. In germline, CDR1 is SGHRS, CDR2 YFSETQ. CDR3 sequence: CASSLDGRSGNTIYF. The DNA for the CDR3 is TGCGCCAGCAGCCTAGACGGACGCTCTGGAAACACCATATATTTT.

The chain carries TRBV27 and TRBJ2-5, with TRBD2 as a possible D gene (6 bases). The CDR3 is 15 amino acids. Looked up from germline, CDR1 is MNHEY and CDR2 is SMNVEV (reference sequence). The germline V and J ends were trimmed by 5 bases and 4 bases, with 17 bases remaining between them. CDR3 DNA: TGTGCCAGCAGTCCGTACGGGGAGGAAATAGAGACCCAGTACTTC. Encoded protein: CASSPYGEEIETQYF.

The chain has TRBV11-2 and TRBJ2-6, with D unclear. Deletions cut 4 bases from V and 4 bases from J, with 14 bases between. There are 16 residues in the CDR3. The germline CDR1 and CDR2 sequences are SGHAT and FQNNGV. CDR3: CASSSSRAGGANVLTF. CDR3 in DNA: TGTGCCAGCAGCTCATCTAGAGCTGGAGGGGCCAACGTCCTGACTTTC.

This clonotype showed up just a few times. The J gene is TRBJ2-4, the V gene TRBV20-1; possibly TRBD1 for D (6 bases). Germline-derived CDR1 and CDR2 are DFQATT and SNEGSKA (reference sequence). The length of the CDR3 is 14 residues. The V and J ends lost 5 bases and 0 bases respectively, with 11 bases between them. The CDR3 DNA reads TGCAGTGCTCCAAGGGGGTTAGCCAAAAACATTCAGTACTTC. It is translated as CSAPRGLAKNIQYF.

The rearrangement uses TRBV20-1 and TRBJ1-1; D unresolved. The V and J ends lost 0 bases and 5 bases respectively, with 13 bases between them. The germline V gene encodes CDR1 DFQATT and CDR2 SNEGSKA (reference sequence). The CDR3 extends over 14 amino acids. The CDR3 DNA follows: TGCAGTGCTAGAGATGGGATAGGTGGAACTGAAGCTTTCTTT. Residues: CSARDGIGGTEAFF.

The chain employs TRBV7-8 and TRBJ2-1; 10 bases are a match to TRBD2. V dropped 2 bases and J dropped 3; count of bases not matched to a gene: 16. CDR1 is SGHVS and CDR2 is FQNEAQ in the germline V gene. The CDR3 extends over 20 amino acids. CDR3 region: CASSLRVMTSGQINYNEQFF. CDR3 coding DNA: TGTGCCAGCAGCTTACGCGTTATGACTAGCGGGCAAATAAACTACAATGAGCAGTTCTTC.